This T cell receptor (beta chain) was sequenced during a study of blood T cells in healthy people across ages. The study's findings and limits: It was held that diversity estimates obtained from one million T cells represented underestimates. Older age coincided with a roughly linear decline in TCR beta diversity per million T cells.

Comments on this clonotype: The antigen remains undetermined.

Together with a sample-barcoded 5' primer, a J-beta primer mix was included in a second PCR lasting roughly 6 to 12 cycles. TCRdb redid the calling of the 5' RACE reads with MiXCR, one entry per CDR3 protein. The sample includes 1.5 million to 2 million distinct CDR3 sequences, 28% of them seen just once. From germline, CDR1 is MNHEY and CDR2 SVGEGT. CDR3 length: 13 residues. Trimming left V 8 bases short and J 6 bases short, with 14 bases between. The rearrangement links TRBV6-2 or TRBV6-3 to TRBJ2-1; D is ambiguous. The receptor was derived from a woman in her thirties in good health. The sample comprised blood. CDR3 sequence reads: CASAFDLGNEQFF. The CDR3 bases are TGTGCCAGCGCCTTTGATCTAGGCAATGAGCAGTTCTTC.